This TCR beta chain derives from a study of T cell responses to AZD1222 COVID-19 vaccine. Whole-study findings and limits: Of the AZD1222 recipients, only 5 or 6 were seropositive at baseline.

On this clone itself: As yet, its antigen is unknown.

Produced via immunoSEQ multiplex PCR; TCRdb's table is partial and in-frame only. Of 190,000 or so clones listed, approximately 90% are singletons. This CDR3 spans 13 amino acids. Trimming took off 10 bases at V and 7 bases at J, with 17 bases between the two ends. Germline lookup yields CDR1 MNHEY and CDR2 SMNVEV (reference sequence). The V and J genes are TRBV27 and TRBJ2-1; tentatively, D is TRBD2 (6 bases). The source of this sequence is an adult who received the AZD1222 COVID-19 vaccine. The source was peripheral blood, collected 28 days after the second AZD1222 dose. Written as DNA, the CDR3 is TGTGCCACACGGGAGTACATTAGGAATGAGCAGTTCTTC. It is translated as CATREYIRNEQFF.